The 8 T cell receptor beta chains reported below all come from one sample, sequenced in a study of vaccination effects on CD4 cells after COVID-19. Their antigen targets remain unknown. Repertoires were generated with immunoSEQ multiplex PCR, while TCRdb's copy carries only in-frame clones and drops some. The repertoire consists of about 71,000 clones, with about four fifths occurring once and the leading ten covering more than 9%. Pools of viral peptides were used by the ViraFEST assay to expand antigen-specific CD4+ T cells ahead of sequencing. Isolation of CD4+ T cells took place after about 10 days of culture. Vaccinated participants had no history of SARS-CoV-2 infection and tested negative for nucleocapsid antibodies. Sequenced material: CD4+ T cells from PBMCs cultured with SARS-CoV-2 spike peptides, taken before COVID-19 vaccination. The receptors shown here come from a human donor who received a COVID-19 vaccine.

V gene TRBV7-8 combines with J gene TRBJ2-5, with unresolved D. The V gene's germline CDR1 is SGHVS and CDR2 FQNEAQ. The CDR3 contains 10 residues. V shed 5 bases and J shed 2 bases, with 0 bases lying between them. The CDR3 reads CASSQETQYF. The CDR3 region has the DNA TGTGCCAGCAGCCAAGAGACCCAGTACTTC.

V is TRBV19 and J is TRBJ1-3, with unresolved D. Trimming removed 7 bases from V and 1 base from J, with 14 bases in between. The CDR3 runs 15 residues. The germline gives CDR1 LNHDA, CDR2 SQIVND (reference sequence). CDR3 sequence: CASTLDPASGNTIYF. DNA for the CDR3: TGTGCCAGTACTCTAGATCCGGCATCTGGAAACACCATATATTTT.

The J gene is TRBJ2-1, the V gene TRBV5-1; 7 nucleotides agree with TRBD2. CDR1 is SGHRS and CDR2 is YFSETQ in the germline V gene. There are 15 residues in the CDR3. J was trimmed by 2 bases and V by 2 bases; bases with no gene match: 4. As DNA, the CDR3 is TGCGCCAGCAGCTTTTCGCGGGGGACCTACAATGAGCAGTTCTTC. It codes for CASSFSRGTYNEQFF.

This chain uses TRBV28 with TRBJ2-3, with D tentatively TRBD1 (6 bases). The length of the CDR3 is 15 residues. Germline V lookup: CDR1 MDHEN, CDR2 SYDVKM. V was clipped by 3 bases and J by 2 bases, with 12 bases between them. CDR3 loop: CASSFFGQNTDTQYF. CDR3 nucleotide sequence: TGTGCCAGCAGTTTTTTCGGACAGAACACAGATACGCAGTATTTT.

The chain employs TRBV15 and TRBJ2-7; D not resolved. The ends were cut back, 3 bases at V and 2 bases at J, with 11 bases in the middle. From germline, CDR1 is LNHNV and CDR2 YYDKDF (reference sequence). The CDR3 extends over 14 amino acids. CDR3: CATSSLGETYEQYV. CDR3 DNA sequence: TGTGCCACCAGCAGTTTAGGTGAGACCTACGAGCAGTACGTC.

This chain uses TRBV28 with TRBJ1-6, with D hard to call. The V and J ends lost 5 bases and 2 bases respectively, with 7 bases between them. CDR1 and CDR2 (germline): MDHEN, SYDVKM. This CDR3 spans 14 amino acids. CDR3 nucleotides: TGTGCCAGCAGTGGGATTCCCTATAATTCACCCCTCCACTTT. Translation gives CASSGIPYNSPLHF.

CDR3 sequence reads: CASSPNSKGQVGNQPQHF. For the CDR3, the DNA is TGTGCCAGCAGCCCGAATTCGAAGGGGCAGGTTGGAAATCAGCCCCAGCATTTT. The V gene is TRBV4-2, the J gene TRBJ1-5, with D maybe TRBD1 (5 bases). This CDR3 has 18 amino acids. CDR1 and CDR2 (germline): LGHNA, YNFKEQ. V was clipped by 4 bases and J by 4 bases, with 23 bases between them.

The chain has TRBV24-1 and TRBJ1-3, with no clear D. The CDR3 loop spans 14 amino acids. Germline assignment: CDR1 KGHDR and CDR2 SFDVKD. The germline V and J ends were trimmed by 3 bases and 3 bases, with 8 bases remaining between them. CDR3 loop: CATSDPGRGNTIYF. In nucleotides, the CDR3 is TGTGCCACCAGTGATCCAGGTCGTGGAAACACCATATATTTT.